This T cell receptor beta chain was sequenced during a study of post-analysis software for immune sequencing data. Overall study results and limits: Patients had higher frequencies than controls of roughly five TRBV segments, including TRBV5-6, TRBV5-1 and TRBV20-1.

V was pared by 8 bases and J by 4 bases, with 20 bases between. The CDR3 contains 15 residues. The germline V gene has CDR1 ENHRY and CDR2 SYGVKD. A note on this clonotype: No antigen is known for it.

The TCR beta cDNA libraries contained unique molecular identifiers. It was from roughly 1.1 to 9.2 million T cells that about half a million cDNA molecules came. TCRdb processed the PCR reads anew with MiXCR; each CDR3 protein has one entry. The table has about 400,000 distinct CDR3 sequences, about a third seen once. The chain combines TRBV10-3 with TRBJ1-1; tentatively, D is TRBD1 (6 bases). The sequencing sample was made of blood. The receptor comes from a girl aged 10 to 17 with multiple sclerosis. As DNA, the CDR3 is TGTGCCATCCTGGACAGCACAAGTCCTAGCACTGAAGCTTTCTTT. Translation: CAILDSTSPSTEAFF.